This T cell receptor beta chain was sequenced in a study of blood T cell repertoires in COVID-19 (dated by TCRdb to 2018 to 2021). Describing the broader study: Samples from collaborators originated in the United States, Italy and Spain and spanned both the acute and convalescent phases of COVID-19. A freely available public database, intended as a resource for researchers studying the immune response to SARS-CoV-2, is where the repertoires were released. Where available, HLA class I and class II types were taken from metadata supplied by the sample provider and were not determined by assay-based typing. Sample metadata almost always included a de-identified subject ID, COVID-19 status, age in years and sex. The prospective study material was composed of cDNA or gDNA derived from T cells, B-cell-depleted T cells, or PBMCs. Samples came from the ongoing ImmuneRACE study (first 160 participants) plus 1,254 subjects from 6 global collaborators. Subjects who had been exposed to COVID-19, were actively infected with it, or had recovered from it provided the deeply sampled blood TCRbeta repertoires that made up the dataset.

As for this clone: The target of this receptor is not known. No much larger clone is present one base from it, and per-base qualities are unavailable.

General findings and caveats noted by the study authors: Clinical and demographic metadata were provided uncurated, with the amount varying by source and participant.

Enrolling through a virtual design, the prospective study's participants ranged in age from about 18 to 89 years and lived across 24 United States geographic areas. In the prospective study, participants were assigned to cohorts based on the clinical history participants reported in a screening survey and a study questionnaire. Recovered participants in ImmuneRACE Cohort 3 were defined by two consecutive negative NP/OP PCR tests, clearance by a healthcare professional, or resolution of symptoms. In the prospective study, mobile phlebotomists collected whole blood, serum and a nasopharyngeal or oropharyngeal swab from each participant. Prospective study participants could optionally give additional blood draws and questionnaires over an approximately 2-month period. Before DNA extraction, prospective study blood samples were shipped either frozen or at room temperature. TCRbeta CDR3 regions were amplified from genomic DNA using the immunoSEQ Assay, a bias-controlled multiplex PCR. In the paper's pipeline: The number of nucleated cells in each sample was estimated by amplification of reference gene primers within the assay. To quantify the absolute abundance of each unique TCRbeta CDR3 rearrangement, sequence reads were collapsed and filtered. For each sample, productive Simpson clonality was calculated as the square root of Simpson's diversity index across productive rearrangements. This is the immuneACCESS table as TCRdb keeps it, with only in-frame sequences that have V and J called. A part of the clones is gone; compared with another copy, unresolved V genes explain less than half, and the rest is unexplained. D and trimming come from the DNA, and the V and J calls and clone size come from that table. The sample table holds 300,000 to 350,000 clones, of which under 90% were seen once. Jointly, the top ten make up roughly a tenth of the sample.

Germline trimming: 5 bases from V, 2 bases from J; junction bases outside gene matches: 9. The CDR1 and CDR2 encoded by the germline V gene are SGHRS and YFSETQ. There are 18 amino acids in the CDR3, from cysteine to phenylalanine inclusive. The kept DNA is CDR3 alone, 54 bases in frame from the first base. The chain couples TRBV5-1 to TRBJ2-3; TRBD2 aligns with 15 central bases. The TCR was taken from a woman in her twenties or thirties who had recovered from COVID-19. The sequencing sample was made of PBMCs or T cells enriched from blood (not recorded which). The DNA sequence is TGCGCCAGCAGGTGGGGACTAGCGGGAGGAGCTGTCACAGATACGCAGTATTTT. This translates into CASRWGLAGGAVTDTQYF. Full variable domain (CDR3 extended with the reference TRBV5-1 and TRBJ2-3 proteins): KAGVTQTPRYLIKTRGQQVTLSCSPISGHRSVSWYQQTPGQGLQFLFEYFSETQRNKGNFPGRFSGRQFSNSRSEMNVSTLELGDSALYLCASRWGLAGGAVTDTQYFGPGTRLTVL.